These 10 T cell receptor beta chains share one sample of origin, sequenced in a study of vaccination and CD4 T cells after COVID-19. Time point here: late sampling 161 to 241 days after vaccination in three convalescent patients. TCRdb reprocessed the PCR reads with MiXCR, giving one entry per CDR3 protein. The table lists tens of thousands of distinct CDR3 sequences, roughly 50% of them singletons. The material sequenced was CD4+ T cells from blood, taken about 7 months after SARS-CoV-2 vaccination. These receptors originate from a human donor who had recovered from COVID-19.

DNA for the CDR3: TGTGCCAGTAGTATCAGGACTAGCGGGCGCCATCAAGAGACCCAGTACTTC. Its translation is CASSIRTSGRHQETQYF. V gene TRBV19 combines with J gene TRBJ2-5, with TRBD2 matching over 11 bases. Germline V gene data show CDR1 as LNHDA and CDR2 as SQIVND (reference sequence). Trimming took 3 bases from V and 2 from J; bases not matched to a gene: 8. This CDR3 comprises 17 residues.

The J gene is TRBJ2-5, the V gene TRBV14, with D possibly matching TRBD2 (6 bases). This CDR3 has 16 amino acids. Between the trimmed V and J ends, which lost 5 bases and 6 bases, there was a span of 22 bases. From germline, CDR1 is SGHDN and CDR2 FVKESK. Here the CDR3 reads CASSVDSSDLGKTQYF. CDR3 in DNA: TGTGCCAGCAGCGTCGACTCTAGCGACCTAGGGAAGACCCAGTACTTC.

The chain couples TRBV20-1 to TRBJ2-5; D is unclear. Per the germline V gene, CDR1 is DFQATT and CDR2 is SNEGSKA (reference sequence). Trimming pared 1 base from V and 0 bases from J, leaving 3 bases between. CDR3 length: 12 residues. The CDR3 loop is CSARGHQETQYF. Here the CDR3 DNA reads TGCAGTGCTAGAGGGCACCAAGAGACCCAGTACTTC.

The chain couples TRBV10-3 to TRBJ2-2; no firm D call. CDR3 length: 13 amino acids. Germline-derived CDR1 and CDR2 are ENHRY and SYGVKD. CDR3 in amino acids: CATESREAGELFF. The CDR3 DNA reads TGTGCGACGGAGAGTAGAGAGGCCGGGGAGCTGTTTTTT.

This clonotype has more than one count but fewer than ten. The V gene is TRBV19, the J gene TRBJ2-7; 10 positions match TRBD2. Germline V CDR1 and CDR2: LNHDA, SQIVND (reference sequence). V shed 4 bases and J 0 bases; nucleotides not matched to a gene: 0. There are 14 residues in the CDR3. CDR3 region: CASSTSGSSYEQYF. The CDR3, as DNA: TGTGCCAGTAGTACTAGCGGGAGCTCCTACGAGCAGTACTTC. Supplemented by reference TRBV19 and TRBJ2-7, the full variable domain reads DGGITQSPKYLFRKEGQNVTLSCEQNLNHDAMYWYRQDPGQGLRLIYYSQIVNDFQKGDIAEGYSVSREKKESFPLTVTSAQKNPTAFYLCASSTSGSSYEQYFGPGTRLTVT.

The rearrangement uses TRBV20-1 and TRBJ1-6, with 7 bases matching TRBD1. The CDR3 runs 15 residues. V lost 8 bases and J lost 0; bases outside the gene matches: 7. Germline CDR1 DFQATT, CDR2 SNEGSKA (reference sequence). The CDR3 protein is CSTHRGSSYNSPLHF. CDR3 coding DNA: TGCAGTACTCACAGGGGCAGCTCCTATAATTCACCCCTCCACTTT.

The CDR3, as DNA: TGTGCCAGCAGCTCCAGGGGTGGGGGGTGGGAGACCCAGTACTTC. It yields the protein CASSSRGGGWETQYF. The rearrangement joins TRBV7-2 to TRBJ2-5; D could derive from TRBD1 or TRBD2 (6 bases each). V dropped 4 bases and J dropped 5 bases, with 17 bases sitting between them. The CDR3 loop spans 15 amino acids. CDR1 and CDR2 (germline): SGHTA, FQGNSA.

This clonotype was detected only once. This chain joins TRBV6-1 and TRBJ2-5; 7 bases line up with TRBD2. J lost 5 bases, V lost 5 bases, and 5 bases had no gene match. Germline CDR1 and CDR2: MNHNS and SASEGT. The CDR3 is 13 amino acids. CDR3 sequence reads: CASSRTRDETQYF. CDR3 in DNA: TGTGCCAGCAGTCGGACTAGGGACGAGACCCAGTACTTC.

The chain recombines TRBV28 with TRBJ1-5; 9 bases map to TRBD1. J gave up 6 bases and V 6 bases, and 9 bases lay outside the gene matches. This CDR3 contains 15 residues. Germline V gene sequence: CDR1 MDHEN, CDR2 SYDVKM. The CDR3 nucleotides are TGTGCCAGCAGATCTCGACAGGGGGGTAGTCAGCCCCAGCATTTT. Translated: CASRSRQGGSQPQHF.

This rearrangement joins TRBV29-1 to TRBJ2-2; D not resolved. This CDR3 contains 14 residues. V shed 4 bases and J shed 1 base, with 10 bases lying between them. Germline CDR1 reads SQVTM; CDR2 reads ANQGSEA. The chain's CDR3 is CSVGTEKNTGELFF. The CDR3 nucleotides read TGCAGCGTTGGGACGGAGAAGAACACCGGGGAGCTGTTTTTT.